This T cell receptor beta chain was observed in a study of blood T cell repertoires in COVID-19. Some clones are missing from TCRdb's copy, which holds only in-frame ones; the method was immunoSEQ multiplex PCR. The sample has about 140,000 clones, roughly four fifths seen once; the top ten hold approximately 9%. Germline values: CDR1 GTSNPN, CDR2 SVGIG (reference sequence). This CDR3 has 13 residues. Trimming removed 4 bases from V and 6 bases from J; junction bases left unmatched: 5. The receptor comes from a woman aged 50 to 60 with active or convalescent COVID-19. This chain uses TRBV30 with TRBJ2-1; TRBD2 aligns across 8 bases. Material for sequencing was peripheral blood. The CDR3 DNA reads as TGTGCCTGGACTCGTAGCGGGGCCAATGAGCAGTTCTTC. This sequence encodes CAWTRSGANEQFF.